This T cell receptor (beta chain) was sequenced in a study of blood T cells in healthy people across ages. The wider study: Template switching caught about one barcoded beta molecule for each two T cells.

CDR1 and CDR2 from the germline V gene are SGHRS and YFSETQ. The trim removed 0 bases at V and 9 bases at J, leaving 1 base unmatched. This CDR3 has 14 residues. Using a J-beta primer mix together with a sample-barcoded 5' primer, a second PCR was run for roughly 7 to 12 cycles. TCRdb fed the 5' RACE reads into MiXCR, producing one record per CDR3 protein. The profile covers 700,000 or so distinct CDR3 sequences, with over 20% appearing a single time and less than 25% taken by the ten largest. This clonotype appeared a few times. Material: blood. This receptor was taken from a man in his sixties or seventies in good health. The gene calls are TRBV5-1 and TRBJ1-6; 9 bases agree with TRBD1. The CDR3 sequence: CASSLGQGVSPLHF. In DNA form, the CDR3 reads TGCGCCAGCAGCTTGGGACAGGGGGTTTCACCCCTCCACTTT.